These 19 T cell receptor beta chains were all obtained from the same sample, sequenced in a study of molecular identifiers for immune sequencing clone quantification. One entry per CDR3 protein, called by TCRdb with MiXCR from the PCR reads. The sample has 88,000 or so distinct CDR3 sequences; 20% to 25% are singletons. Sequencing was done on a sample of naive CD8+ T cells from blood, with Jurkat cell RNA spiked in. The subset denotes: FACS-sorted CD8+CD4-CCR7+CD45RA+ naive T cells. All receptors come from a human donor in good health. Some libraries in this study had Jurkat cell RNA spiked in.

This clonotype has a count of ten or more. The chain links TRBV6-2 or TRBV6-3 to TRBJ2-5, with D tentatively TRBD1 (6 bases). The germline V gene encodes CDR1 MNHEY and CDR2 SVGEGT. V gave up 0 bases and J gave up 0 bases, with 14 bases separating them. This CDR3 region has 17 residues. The CDR3 reads CASSYSRTQGYQETQYF. In DNA form, the CDR3 reads TGTGCCAGCAGTTACTCGAGAACACAGGGCTACCAAGAGACCCAGTACTTC.

Worth noting for this clonotype: This could be a read error, since a much larger clone is one nucleotide away. The chain links TRBV7-8 to TRBJ2-2; TRBD2 might be the D (6 bases). This CDR3 is 15 amino acids long. V shed 1 base and J shed 6 bases, with 12 bases lying between them. The V gene's germline CDR1 is SGHVS and CDR2 FQNEAQ. In nucleotides, the CDR3 is TGTGCCAGCAGCTTAGGCGGGGTTGTTGCCGGGGAGCTGTTTTTT. Protein product: CASSLGGVVAGELFF. Using reference TRBV7-8 and TRBJ2-2 for the parts outside the CDR3, the full variable domain is GAGVSQSPRYKVAKRGQDVALRCDPISGHVSLFWYQQALGQGPEFLTYFQNEAQLDKSGLPSDRFFAERPEGSVSTLKIQRTQQEDSAVYLCASSLGGVVAGELFFGEGSRLTVL.

This clonotype was counted many times. This chain links TRBV2 with TRBJ2-3, with D possibly TRBD1 on 6 matching bases. Germline CDR1 SNHLY, CDR2 FYNNEI. The CDR3 consists of 14 residues. V was clipped by 7 bases and J by 1 base, with 12 bases between them. CDR3 coding DNA: TGTGCCAGCACCATACGACAGGGCACAGATACGCAGTATTTT. Residues: CASTIRQGTDTQYF.

This clonotype was counted ten times or more. This chain links TRBV7-2 with TRBJ2-5, with 8 bases lining up with TRBD2. Trimming at V came to 1 base and at J to 5 bases, leaving 12 bases not matched to a gene. The germline gives CDR1 SGHTA, CDR2 FQGNSA. The CDR3 totals 17 residues. As DNA, the CDR3 is TGTGCCAGCAGCTTAGAAGTGGTTAGCGGGGCACGGGAGACCCAGTACTTC. Amino acid sequence: CASSLEVVSGARETQYF.

This clonotype was detected many times. The V and J genes are TRBV2 and TRBJ2-1; D not certain. The V end lost 5 bases, the J end lost 12 bases, and 11 bases lay between the germline ends. The CDR3 extends over 11 amino acids. Germline CDR1 and CDR2: SNHLY and FYNNEI. The CDR3 loop reads CASSHNERQFF. The CDR3 region has the DNA TGTGCCAGCAGTCACAATGAGAGGCAGTTCTTC.

At least ten counts were recorded for this clonotype. This chain connects TRBV6-2 or TRBV6-3 to TRBJ2-7; D gene ambiguous. Per the germline V gene, CDR1 is MNHEY and CDR2 is SVGEGT. The V and J ends lost 4 bases and 4 bases respectively, with 8 bases between them. This CDR3 comprises 12 residues. CDR3 amino acids: CASSWGVYEQYF. The CDR3 nucleotides read TGTGCCAGCAGTTGGGGTGTGTACGAGCAGTACTTC.

This chain joins TRBV6-6 and TRBJ1-5; 9 nucleotides line up with TRBD1. J was trimmed by 2 bases and V by 7 bases; bases with no gene match: 18. CDR3 length equals 19 residues. Per germline, CDR1 MNHNY and CDR2 SVGAGI (reference sequence). The CDR3 reads CASTCETGGGLSGNQPQHF. Here the CDR3 DNA reads TGTGCCAGCACTTGCGAAACAGGGGGCGGGTTATCAGGCAATCAGCCCCAGCATTTT.

Of note for this clonotype: At one boundary the junction diverges from the germline segment, which might be a read error. J is TRBJ2-3 and V is TRBV18, with D uncertain. TRBJ1-5 matches the DNA end more closely, so the J call is doubtful. CDR3 length: 14 residues. CDR1 is KGHSH and CDR2 is LQKENI in the germline V gene. In DNA form, the CDR3 reads TGTGCCATCTCATTCGGACGGTCCCCGGATACGCAGCATTTT. As protein: CAISFGRSPDTQHF.

The V call is TRBV7-9, the J call TRBJ2-2, with D perhaps TRBD1 (6 bases). The germline V and J ends were trimmed by 5 bases and 3 bases, with 13 bases remaining between them. The CDR3 is 15 amino acids. CDR1 is SEHNR and CDR2 is FQNEAQ in the germline V gene (reference sequence). CDR3 nucleotides: TGTGCCAGCAGCCCAACGGACAGCTACACCGGGGAGCTGTTTTTT. Amino acids: CASSPTDSYTGELFF.

In this sample, this clonotype turned up many times. The gene calls are TRBV19 and TRBJ2-2, with a weak D call TRBD1 (6 bases). CDR1 LNHDA and CDR2 SQIVND come from the germline V gene (reference sequence). The V and J ends lost 1 base and 5 bases respectively, with 17 bases between them. The CDR3 is 17 residues long. DNA of the CDR3: TGTGCCAGTAGTATAGTATCAGGGGCAGGGCATACCGGGGAGCTGTTTTTT. This codes for CASSIVSGAGHTGELFF.

A word on this clonotype: A much larger clonotype is one base distant, so this may be a read error. The V call is TRBV12-3 or TRBV12-4, the J call TRBJ2-3; TRBD2 matches 11 bases. CDR3 length: 18 residues. V gave up 6 bases and J gave up 0 bases; unmatched junction bases: 11. The CDR3: CASSPSPGTSGSTDTQYF. For the CDR3, the DNA is TGTGCCAGCAGCCCTTCGCCCGGGACTAGCGGTAGCACAGATACGCAGTATTTT.

On this clonotype itself: This may come from a read error, since a much larger clone is one base off. The CDR3 ends on some other residue instead of the conserved phenylalanine or tryptophan, so this is likely a read error. The V and J genes are TRBV6-2 or TRBV6-3 and TRBJ1-1; D unresolved. The CDR3 consists of 13 residues. In germline, CDR1 is MNHEY, CDR2 SVGEGT. The V gene lost 4 bases and the J gene lost 3 bases, with 9 bases spanning the gap. CDR3 loop: CASSSWSYTEAFS. The CDR3 region has the DNA TGTGCCAGCAGTTCTTGGTCGTACACTGAAGCTTTCTCT.

In this sample, this clonotype turned up many times. V and J are TRBV2 and TRBJ2-7; the D call may be TRBD1 or TRBD2 (5 bases each). Deletions cut 2 bases from V and 2 bases from J, with 16 bases between. From germline, CDR1 is SNHLY and CDR2 FYNNEI. The CDR3 is made up of 16 amino acids. CDR3 sequence: CASSEPGDDLTYEQYF. CDR3 coding DNA: TGTGCCAGCAGTGAACCTGGGGACGACCTAACCTACGAGCAGTACTTC.

The sample holds a few counts of this clonotype. This rearrangement joins TRBV28 to TRBJ2-3; D is unresolved. The CDR3 has 14 residues. V lost 1 base and J 0 bases, leaving 5 bases between the germline ends. In germline, CDR1 is MDHEN, CDR2 SYDVKM. CDR3 residues: CASSLSRSTDTQYF. The CDR3 coding sequence is TGTGCCAGCAGTTTATCCCGCAGCACAGATACGCAGTATTTT.

This clonotype was recorded at least ten times. This chain connects TRBV20-1 to TRBJ1-1; tentatively, D is TRBD1 (5 bases). V shed 1 base and J shed 0 bases, with 18 bases lying between them. Germline V CDR1 and CDR2: DFQATT, SNEGSKA (reference sequence). This CDR3 has 17 residues. The CDR3, as DNA: TGCAGTGCTAGAGTTTTTAAGCGGGAGGGACTGAACACTGAAGCTTTCTTT. Residues: CSARVFKREGLNTEAFF.

This clonotype occurred a few times. The chain combines TRBV6-6 with TRBJ2-1; D assignment may be TRBD1 or TRBD2 (5 bases each). The length of the CDR3 is 16 residues. Germline values: CDR1 MNHNY, CDR2 SVGAGI (reference sequence). V gave up 0 bases and J gave up 12 bases, with 21 bases separating them. Here the CDR3 DNA reads TGTGCCAGCAGTTACTCGACGAAGCAGGGAGAGTTAGGGCAGTTCTTC. Translating gives CASSYSTKQGELGQFF.

The chain is built from TRBV11-2 and TRBJ2-7, with D maybe TRBD1 (5 bases). CDR3 length equals 15 residues. The V gene's germline CDR1 is SGHAT and CDR2 FQNNGV. Trimming stripped 8 bases from V and 5 bases from J, with 22 bases between. The CDR3 is CASGALSGHYNEQYF. The CDR3 DNA reads TGTGCCAGCGGCGCCCTGTCCGGACATTATAACGAGCAGTACTTC.

This clonotype was found many times. The rearrangement uses TRBV13 and TRBJ2-2, with TRBD1 as a possible D gene (6 bases). The length of the CDR3 is 15 residues. Germline V gene lookup returns CDR1 PRHDT and CDR2 FYEKMQ (reference sequence). Trimming took 6 bases from V and 1 from J, leaving 12 bases between them. The CDR3, as DNA: TGTGCCAGCAGGAGGCTACAGGGGAACACCGGGGAGCTGTTTTTT. The encoded protein is CASRRLQGNTGELFF.

This sequence joins TRBV27 and TRBJ2-7; 8 nucleotides align to TRBD2. Germline V gives CDR1 MNHEY, CDR2 SMNVEV (reference sequence). The CDR3 has 15 amino acids. The ends lost 6 bases at V and 0 bases at J; junction bases unmatched: 7. Written as DNA, the CDR3 is TGTGCCAGCAGCCCCGGGAGCGGGAGCTCCTACGAGCAGTACTTC. It yields the protein CASSPGSGSSYEQYF.